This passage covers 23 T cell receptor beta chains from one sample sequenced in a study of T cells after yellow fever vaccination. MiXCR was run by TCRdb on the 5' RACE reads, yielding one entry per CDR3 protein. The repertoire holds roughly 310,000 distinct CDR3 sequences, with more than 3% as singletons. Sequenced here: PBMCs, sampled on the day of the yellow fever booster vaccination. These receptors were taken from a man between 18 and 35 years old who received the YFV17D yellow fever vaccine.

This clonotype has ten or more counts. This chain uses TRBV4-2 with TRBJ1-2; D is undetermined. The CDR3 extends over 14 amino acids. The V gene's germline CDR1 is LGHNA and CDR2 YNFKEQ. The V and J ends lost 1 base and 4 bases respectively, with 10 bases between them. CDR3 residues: CASSQVGSTYGYTF. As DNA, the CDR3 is TGTGCCAGCAGCCAAGTCGGAAGTACCTATGGCTACACCTTC.

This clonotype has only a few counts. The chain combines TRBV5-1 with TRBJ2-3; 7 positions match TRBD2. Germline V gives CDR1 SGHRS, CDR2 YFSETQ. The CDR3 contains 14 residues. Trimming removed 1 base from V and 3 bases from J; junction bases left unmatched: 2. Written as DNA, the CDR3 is TGCGCCAGCAGCTTGTGGCGGGGGACAGATACGCAGTATTTT. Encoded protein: CASSLWRGTDTQYF.

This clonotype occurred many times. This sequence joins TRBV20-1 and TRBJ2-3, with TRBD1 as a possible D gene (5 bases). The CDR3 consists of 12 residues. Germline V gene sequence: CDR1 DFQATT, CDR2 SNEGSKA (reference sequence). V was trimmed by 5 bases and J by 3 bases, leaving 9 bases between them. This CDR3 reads CSAWTRTDTQYF. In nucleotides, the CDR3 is TGCAGTGCTTGGACACGTACAGATACGCAGTATTTT.

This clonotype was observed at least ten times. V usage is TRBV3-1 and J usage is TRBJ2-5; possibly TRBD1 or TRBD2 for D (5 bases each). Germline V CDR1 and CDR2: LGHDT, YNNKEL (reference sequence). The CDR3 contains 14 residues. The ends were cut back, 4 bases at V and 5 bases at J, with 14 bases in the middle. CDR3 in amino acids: CASSPSGTEETQYF. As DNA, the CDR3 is TGTGCCAGCAGCCCGTCCGGGACGGAGGAGACCCAGTACTTC.

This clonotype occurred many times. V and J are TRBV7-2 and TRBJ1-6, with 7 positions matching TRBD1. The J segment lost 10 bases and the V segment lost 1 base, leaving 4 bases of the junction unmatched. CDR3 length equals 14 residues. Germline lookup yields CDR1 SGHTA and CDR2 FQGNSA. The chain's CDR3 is CASSLDRGWSPLHF. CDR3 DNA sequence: TGTGCCAGCAGCTTAGACAGGGGATGGTCACCCCTCCACTTT.

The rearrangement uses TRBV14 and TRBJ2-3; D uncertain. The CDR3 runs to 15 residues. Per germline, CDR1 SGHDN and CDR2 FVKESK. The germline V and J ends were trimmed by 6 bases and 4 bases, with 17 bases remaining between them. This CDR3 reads CASRYPKHLSDTQYF. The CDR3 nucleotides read TGTGCCAGCAGGTATCCGAAACACCTCTCAGATACGCAGTATTTT. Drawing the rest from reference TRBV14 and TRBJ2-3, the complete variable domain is EAGVTQFPSHSVIEKGQTVTLRCDPISGHDNLYWYRRVMGKEIKFLLHFVKESKQDESGMPNNRFLAERTGGTYSTLKVQPAELEDSGVYFCASRYPKHLSDTQYFGPGTRLTVL.

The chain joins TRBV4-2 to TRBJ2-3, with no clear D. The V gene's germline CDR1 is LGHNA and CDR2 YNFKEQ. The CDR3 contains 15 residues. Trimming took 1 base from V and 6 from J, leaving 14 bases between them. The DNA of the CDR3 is TGTGCCAGCAGCCAAGCGGTTCTACAAGCGGATACGCAGTATTTT. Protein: CASSQAVLQADTQYF.

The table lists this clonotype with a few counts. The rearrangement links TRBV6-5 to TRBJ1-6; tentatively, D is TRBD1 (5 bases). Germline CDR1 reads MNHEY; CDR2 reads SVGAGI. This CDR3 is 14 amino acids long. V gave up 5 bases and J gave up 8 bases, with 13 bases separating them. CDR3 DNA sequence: TGTGCCAGCAGTGGGGGACCTTCACATTCACCCCTCCACTTT. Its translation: CASSGGPSHSPLHF.

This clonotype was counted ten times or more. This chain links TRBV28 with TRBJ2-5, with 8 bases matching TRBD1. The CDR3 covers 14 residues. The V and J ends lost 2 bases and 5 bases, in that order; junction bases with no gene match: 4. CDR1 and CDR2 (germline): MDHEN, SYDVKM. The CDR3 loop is CASSLQGASETQYF. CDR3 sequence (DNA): TGTGCCAGCAGTTTACAGGGGGCATCGGAGACCCAGTACTTC. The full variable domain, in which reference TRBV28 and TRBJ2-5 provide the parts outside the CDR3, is DVKVTQSSRYLVKRTGEKVFLECVQDMDHENMFWYRQDPGLGLRLIYFSYDVKMKEKGDIPEGYSVSREKKERFSLILESASTNQTSMYLCASSLQGASETQYFGPGTRLLVL.

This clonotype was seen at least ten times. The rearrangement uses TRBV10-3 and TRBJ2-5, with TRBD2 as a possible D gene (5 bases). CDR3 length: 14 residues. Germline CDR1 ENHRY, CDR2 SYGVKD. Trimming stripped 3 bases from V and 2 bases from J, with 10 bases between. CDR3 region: CAISELRGQETQYF. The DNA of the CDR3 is TGTGCCATCAGTGAACTTCGGGGACAAGAGACCCAGTACTTC.

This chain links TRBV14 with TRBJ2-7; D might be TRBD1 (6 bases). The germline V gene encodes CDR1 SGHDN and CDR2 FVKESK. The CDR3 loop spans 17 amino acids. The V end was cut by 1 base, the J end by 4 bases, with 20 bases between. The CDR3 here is CASSQVAGAKVPYEQYV. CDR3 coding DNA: TGTGCCAGCAGCCAAGTGGCAGGGGCGAAGGTGCCGTACGAGCAGTACGTC.

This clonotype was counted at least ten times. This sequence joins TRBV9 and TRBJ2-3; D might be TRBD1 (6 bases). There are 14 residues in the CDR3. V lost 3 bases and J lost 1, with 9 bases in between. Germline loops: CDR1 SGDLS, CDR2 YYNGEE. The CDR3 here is CASSAEGGTDTQYF. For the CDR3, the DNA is TGTGCCAGCAGCGCCGAGGGGGGCACAGATACGCAGTATTTT.

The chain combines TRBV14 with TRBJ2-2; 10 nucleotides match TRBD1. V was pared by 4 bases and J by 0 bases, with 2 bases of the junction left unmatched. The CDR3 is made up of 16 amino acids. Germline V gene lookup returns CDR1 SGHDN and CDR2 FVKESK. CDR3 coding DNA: TGTGCCAGCAGCCCGGGACAGGGGCCGAACACCGGGGAGCTGTTTTTT. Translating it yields CASSPGQGPNTGELFF.

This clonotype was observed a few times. The CDR3 sequence: CSASGGTGTGSYEQYF. The CDR3 DNA sequence: TGCAGTGCTAGTGGAGGCACCGGAACAGGGTCCTACGAGCAGTACTTC. V and J are TRBV20-1 and TRBJ2-7; the D gene is possibly TRBD1 (6 bases). The CDR3 consists of 16 residues. CDR1 is DFQATT and CDR2 is SNEGSKA in the germline V gene (reference sequence). V was cut by 3 bases and J by 1 base, with 19 bases left in between.

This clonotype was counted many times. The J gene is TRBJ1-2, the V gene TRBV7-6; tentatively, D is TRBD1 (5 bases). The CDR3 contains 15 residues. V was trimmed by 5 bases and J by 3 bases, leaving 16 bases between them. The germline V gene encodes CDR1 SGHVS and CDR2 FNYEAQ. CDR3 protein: CASSPDGGTYYGYTF. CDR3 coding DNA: TGTGCCAGCAGCCCAGATGGGGGAACCTACTATGGCTACACCTTC.

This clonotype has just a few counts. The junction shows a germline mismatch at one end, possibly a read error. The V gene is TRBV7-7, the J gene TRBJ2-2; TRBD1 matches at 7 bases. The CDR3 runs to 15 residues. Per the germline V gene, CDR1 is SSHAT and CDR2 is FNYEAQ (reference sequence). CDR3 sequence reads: CASSRDRVNTGELFF. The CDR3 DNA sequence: TGTGCTAGCAGCCGTGACAGGGTGAACACCGGGGAGCTGTTTTTT.

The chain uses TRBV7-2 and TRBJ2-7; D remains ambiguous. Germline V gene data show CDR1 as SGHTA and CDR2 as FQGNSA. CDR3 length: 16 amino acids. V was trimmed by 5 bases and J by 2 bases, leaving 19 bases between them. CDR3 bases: TGTGCCAGCAGCCCGAACCCCGCCCAGGTAACCTACGAGCAGTACTTC. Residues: CASSPNPAQVTYEQYF.

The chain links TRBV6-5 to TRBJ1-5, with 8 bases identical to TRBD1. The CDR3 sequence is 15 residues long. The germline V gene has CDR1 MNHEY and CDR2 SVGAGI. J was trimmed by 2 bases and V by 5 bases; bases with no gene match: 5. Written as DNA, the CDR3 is TGTGCCAGCAGTACCACAGGGGGTGGCAATCAGCCCCAGCATTTT. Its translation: CASSTTGGGNQPQHF.

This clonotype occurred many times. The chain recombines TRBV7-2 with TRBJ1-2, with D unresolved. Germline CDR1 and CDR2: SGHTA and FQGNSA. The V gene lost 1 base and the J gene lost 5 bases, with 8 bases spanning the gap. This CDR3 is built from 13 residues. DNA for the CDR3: TGTGCCAGCAGCTTAGGTTCGGGGTATGGCTACACCTTC. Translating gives CASSLGSGYGYTF. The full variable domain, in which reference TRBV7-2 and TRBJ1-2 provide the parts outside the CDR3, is GAGVSQSPSNKVTEKGKDVELRCDPISGHTALYWYRQSLGQGLEFLIYFQGNSAPDKSGLPSDRFSAERTGGSVSTLTIQRTQQEDSAVYLCASSLGSGYGYTFGSGTRLTVV.

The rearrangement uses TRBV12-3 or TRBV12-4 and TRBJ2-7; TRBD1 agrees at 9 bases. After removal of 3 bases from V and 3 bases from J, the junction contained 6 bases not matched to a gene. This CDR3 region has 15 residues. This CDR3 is CASSFRGQGNYEQYF. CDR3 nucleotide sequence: TGTGCCAGCAGTTTTCGCGGACAGGGGAACTACGAGCAGTACTTC.

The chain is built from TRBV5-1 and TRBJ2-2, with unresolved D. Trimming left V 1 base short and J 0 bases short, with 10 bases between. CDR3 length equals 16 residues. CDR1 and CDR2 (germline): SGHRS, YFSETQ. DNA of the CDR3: TGCGCCAGCAGCTTGTTTGGCAGTTCGAACACCGGGGAGCTGTTTTTT. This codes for CASSLFGSSNTGELFF.

CDR3 residues: CASSELAGSRTGELFF. The CDR3, as DNA: TGCGCCAGCAGCGAACTAGCGGGGTCGAGGACCGGGGAGCTGTTTTTT. The chain couples TRBV4-3 to TRBJ2-2; the match to TRBD2 covers 10 bases. The CDR3 spans 16 residues. Per germline, CDR1 LGHNA and CDR2 YSLEER. Unmatched junction bases numbered 8, after V lost 5 bases and J lost 5 bases.

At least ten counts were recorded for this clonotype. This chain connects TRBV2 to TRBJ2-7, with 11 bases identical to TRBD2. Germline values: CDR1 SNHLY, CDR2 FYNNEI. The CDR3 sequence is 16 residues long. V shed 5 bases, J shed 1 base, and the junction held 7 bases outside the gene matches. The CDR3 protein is CASSRPLAGESYEQYV. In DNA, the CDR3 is TGTGCCAGCAGTCGCCCACTAGCGGGGGAGTCCTACGAGCAGTACGTC.